The T cell receptor beta chain under discussion was sequenced for a study of T-cell reconstitution after alpha-beta-depleted transplantation in children. For TCRbeta, the library was prepared with unique molecular identifiers. TCRdb ran MiXCR on the PCR reads and lists one entry per CDR3 protein. The table lists some 520,000 distinct CDR3 sequences, less than 35% of them singletons, with 2% to 2.5% in the top ten. The CDR3 covers 14 residues. Looked up from germline, CDR1 is PRHDT and CDR2 is FYEKMQ (reference sequence). The V end was cut by 7 bases, the J end by 6 bases, with 18 bases between. The source material was PBMCs from the stem cell graft donor, sampled from the stem cell graft. The chain employs TRBV13 and TRBJ1-1, with D maybe TRBD1 (6 bases). This receptor was identified in a human donor who donated a stem cell graft to a child with aplastic anemia. The CDR3 nucleotides read TGTGCCAGCACCCGTAGGCAGGGGTCCGCTGAAGCTTTCTTT. The encoded protein is CASTRRQGSAEAFF.